The text below deals with one T cell receptor (beta chain). Antigen specificity is unknown. The CDR3 has 13 amino acids. Germline V lookup: CDR1 SSHAT, CDR2 FNYEAQ (reference sequence). Trimming shortened V by 9 bases and J by 4 bases, and 15 bases separated the two germline ends. Method: immunoSEQ multiplex PCR; TCRdb's copy keeps in-frame clones and lacks some. The data contain 200,000 or so clones, approximately 95% of them seen just once; the ten biggest clones take up over 0.95%. The data derive from a study of T cell responses to AZD1222 COVID-19 vaccine. Broader study findings: Reportedly, close to half of spike-specific TCRs are directed against unmutated variant regions. Among vaccine-associated CD4 TCRs, coverage spanned spike, with dominance at 160-218 and 743-854.

This material consisted of peripheral blood, taken 28 days after the second AZD1222 dose. The chain recombines TRBV7-7 with TRBJ1-2, with D possibly TRBD1 on 5 matching bases. The sequence came from an adult who received the AZD1222 COVID-19 vaccine. The chain's CDR3 is CARTWDGPYGYTF. DNA for the CDR3: TGTGCCAGGACCTGGGACGGACCCTATGGCTACACCTTC.